This entry is about one TCR beta chain. Its matching antigen is unknown. This record comes from a study of blood T cells in healthy people across ages. Study results and caveats: Long-lived donors exceeded aged donors in naive CD4+ cells and diversity. The diversity estimates, figures obtained from one million T cells, were considered underestimates.

Drawn from each donor were ten milliliters of peripheral blood. Trimming pared 1 base from V and 1 base from J, leaving 12 bases between. Germline CDR1 MNHEY, CDR2 SMNVEV (reference sequence). There are 16 residues in the CDR3. Alongside a J-beta primer mix, a sample-barcoded 5' primer served in a second PCR lasting about 7 to 12 cycles. TCRdb passed the 5' RACE reads through MiXCR, listing each CDR3 protein once. This table holds hundreds of thousands of distinct CDR3 sequences, about 53% found once. The sequenced sample was blood. The clonotype was recovered from a man in his 60s in good health. The chain employs TRBV27 and TRBJ2-3; a possible D gene is TRBD2 (6 bases). The CDR3 protein is CASSLYAGLGTDTQYF. The CDR3 DNA reads as TGTGCCAGCAGTTTATACGCGGGACTCGGCACAGATACGCAGTATTTT.